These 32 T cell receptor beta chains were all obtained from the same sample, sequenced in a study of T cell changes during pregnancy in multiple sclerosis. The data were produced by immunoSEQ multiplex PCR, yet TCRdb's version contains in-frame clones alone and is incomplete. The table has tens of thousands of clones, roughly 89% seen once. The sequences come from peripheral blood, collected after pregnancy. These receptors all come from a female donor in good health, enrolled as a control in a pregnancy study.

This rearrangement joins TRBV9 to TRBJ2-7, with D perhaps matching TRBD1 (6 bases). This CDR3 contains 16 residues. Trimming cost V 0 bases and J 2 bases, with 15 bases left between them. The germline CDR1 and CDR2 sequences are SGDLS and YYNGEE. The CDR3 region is CASSVDSRGYTYEQYF. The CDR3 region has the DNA TGTGCCAGCAGCGTAGATTCCAGGGGCTATACCTACGAGCAGTACTTC.

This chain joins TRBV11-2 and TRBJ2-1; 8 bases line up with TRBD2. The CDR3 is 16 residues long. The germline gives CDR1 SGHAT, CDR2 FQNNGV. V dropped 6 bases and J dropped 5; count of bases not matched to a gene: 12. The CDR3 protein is CASRPSGTRSHNEQFF. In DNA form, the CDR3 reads TGTGCCAGCAGACCCTCCGGGACTAGAAGCCACAATGAGCAGTTCTTC. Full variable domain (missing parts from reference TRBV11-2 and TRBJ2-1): EAGVAQSPRYKIIEKRQSVAFWCNPISGHATLYWYQQILGQGPKLLIQFQNNGVVDDSQLPKDRFSAERLKGVDSTLKIQPAKLEDSAVYLCASRPSGTRSHNEQFFGPGTRLTVL.

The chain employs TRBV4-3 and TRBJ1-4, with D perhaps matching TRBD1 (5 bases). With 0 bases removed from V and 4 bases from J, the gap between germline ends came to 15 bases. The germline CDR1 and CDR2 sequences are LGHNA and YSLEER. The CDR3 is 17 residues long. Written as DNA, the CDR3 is TGCGCCAGCAGCCAAGAGGGGGGAAAGACTCTTAATGAAAAACTGTTTTTT. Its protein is CASSQEGGKTLNEKLFF.

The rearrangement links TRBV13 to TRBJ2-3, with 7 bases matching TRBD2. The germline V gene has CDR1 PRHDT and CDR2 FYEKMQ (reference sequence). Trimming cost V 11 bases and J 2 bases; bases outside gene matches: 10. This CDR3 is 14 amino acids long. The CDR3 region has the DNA TGTGCCGGGGGTTCTCGGGGGGTCACAGATACGCAGTATTTT. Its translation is CAGGSRGVTDTQYF.

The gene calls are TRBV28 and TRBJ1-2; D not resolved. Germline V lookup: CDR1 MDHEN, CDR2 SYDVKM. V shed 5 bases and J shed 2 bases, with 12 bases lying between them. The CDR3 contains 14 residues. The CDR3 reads CASSPPAGNYGYTF. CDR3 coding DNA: TGTGCCAGCAGTCCCCCGGCAGGCAACTATGGCTACACCTTC.

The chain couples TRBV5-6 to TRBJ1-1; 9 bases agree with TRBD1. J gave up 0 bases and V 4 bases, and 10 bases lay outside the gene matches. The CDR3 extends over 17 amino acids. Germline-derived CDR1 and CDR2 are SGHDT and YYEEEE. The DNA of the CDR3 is TGTGCCAGCAGCACTGGGACAGGGCCCCGCATGAACACTGAAGCTTTCTTT. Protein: CASSTGTGPRMNTEAFF.

CDR3: CASSPEERRSYNEQFF. The CDR3 nucleotides are TGCGCCAGCAGCCCGGAAGAGCGCCGCTCCTACAATGAGCAGTTCTTC. The rearrangement joins TRBV5-1 to TRBJ2-1; D unresolved. The CDR3 runs 16 residues. The germline V gene encodes CDR1 SGHRS and CDR2 YFSETQ. The V and J ends lost 4 bases and 0 bases respectively, with 14 bases between them.

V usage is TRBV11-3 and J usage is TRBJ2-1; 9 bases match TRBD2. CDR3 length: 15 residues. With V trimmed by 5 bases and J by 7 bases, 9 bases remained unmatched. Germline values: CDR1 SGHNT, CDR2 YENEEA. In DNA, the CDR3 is TGTGCCAGCAGCCCGGGACTAGCATCCTGGAATGAGCAGTTCTTC. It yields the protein CASSPGLASWNEQFF.

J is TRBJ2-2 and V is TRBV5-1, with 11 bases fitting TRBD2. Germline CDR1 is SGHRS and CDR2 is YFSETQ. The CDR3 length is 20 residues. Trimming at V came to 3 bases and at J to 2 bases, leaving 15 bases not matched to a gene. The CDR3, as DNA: TGCGCCAGCAGCTGGCAACTACTAGCGGGAGAGGCAGTCAACACCGGGGAGCTGTTTTTT. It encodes CASSWQLLAGEAVNTGELFF.

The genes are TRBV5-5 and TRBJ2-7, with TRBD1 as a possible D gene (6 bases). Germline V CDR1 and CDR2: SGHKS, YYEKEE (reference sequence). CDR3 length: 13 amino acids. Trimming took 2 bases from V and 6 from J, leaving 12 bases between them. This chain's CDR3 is CASSFAGAGEQYF. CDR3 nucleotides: TGTGCCAGCAGCTTCGCAGGGGCCGGCGAGCAGTACTTC.

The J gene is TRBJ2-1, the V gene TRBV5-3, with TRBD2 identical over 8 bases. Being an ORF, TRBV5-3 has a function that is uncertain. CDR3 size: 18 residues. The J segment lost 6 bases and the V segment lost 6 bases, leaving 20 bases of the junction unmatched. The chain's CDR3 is CARNQFPNGRARGNEQFF. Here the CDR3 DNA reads TGTGCCAGAAACCAGTTCCCCAACGGGAGGGCCAGGGGCAATGAGCAGTTCTTC.

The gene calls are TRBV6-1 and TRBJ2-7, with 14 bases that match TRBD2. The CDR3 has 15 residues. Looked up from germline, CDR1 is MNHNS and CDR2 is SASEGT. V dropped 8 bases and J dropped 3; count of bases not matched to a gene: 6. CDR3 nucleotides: TGTGCCAGCGGGGGACTAGCGGGAGAAAGCTACGAGCAGTACTTC. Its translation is CASGGLAGESYEQYF.

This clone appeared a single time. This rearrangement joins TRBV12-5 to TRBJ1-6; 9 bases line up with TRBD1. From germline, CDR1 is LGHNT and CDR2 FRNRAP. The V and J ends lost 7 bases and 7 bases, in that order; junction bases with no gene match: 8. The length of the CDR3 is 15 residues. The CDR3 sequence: CASELQGARNSPLHF. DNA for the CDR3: TGTGCTAGTGAACTACAGGGGGCGCGGAATTCACCCCTCCACTTT.

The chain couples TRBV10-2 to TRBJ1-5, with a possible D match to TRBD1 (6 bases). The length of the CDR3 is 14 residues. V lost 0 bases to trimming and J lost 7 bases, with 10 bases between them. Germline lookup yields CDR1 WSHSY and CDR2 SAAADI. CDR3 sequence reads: CASSESGGRQPQHF. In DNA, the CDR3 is TGCGCCAGCAGTGAGTCAGGGGGAAGACAGCCCCAGCATTTT.

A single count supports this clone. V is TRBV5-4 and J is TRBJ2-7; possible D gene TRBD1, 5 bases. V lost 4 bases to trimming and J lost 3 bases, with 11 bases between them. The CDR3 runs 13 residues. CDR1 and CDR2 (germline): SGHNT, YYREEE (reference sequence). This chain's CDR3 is CASSIQGSYEQYF. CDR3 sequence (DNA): TGTGCCAGCAGCATTCAGGGAAGCTACGAGCAGTACTTC.

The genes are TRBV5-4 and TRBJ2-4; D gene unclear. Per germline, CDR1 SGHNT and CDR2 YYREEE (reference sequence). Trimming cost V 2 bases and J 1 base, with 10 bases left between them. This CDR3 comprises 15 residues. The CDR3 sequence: CASSLKKQAKNIQYF. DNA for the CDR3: TGTGCCAGCAGCTTAAAAAAACAGGCCAAAAACATTCAGTACTTC. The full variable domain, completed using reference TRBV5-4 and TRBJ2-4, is ETGVTQSPTHLIKTRGQQVTLRCSSQSGHNTVSWYQQALGQGPQFIFQYYREEENGRGNFPPRFSGLQFPNYSSELNVNALELDDSALYLCASSLKKQAKNIQYFGAGTRLSVL.

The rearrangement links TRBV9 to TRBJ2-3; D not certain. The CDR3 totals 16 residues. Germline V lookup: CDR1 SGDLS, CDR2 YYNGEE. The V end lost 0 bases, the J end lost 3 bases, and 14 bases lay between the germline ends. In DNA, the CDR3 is TGTGCCAGCAGCGTAGGTTCGATCGGTAGTACAGATACGCAGTATTTT. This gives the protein CASSVGSIGSTDTQYF.

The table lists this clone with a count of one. CDR3 sequence: CASSIGQGPSYEQYF. The CDR3 DNA reads TGTGCCAGCAGCATAGGACAGGGACCCTCCTACGAGCAGTACTTC. The chain combines TRBV7-2 with TRBJ2-7, with 8 nucleotides matching TRBD1. This CDR3 is built from 15 residues. Germline trimming cut 5 bases from V and 0 bases from J; bases unmatched to any gene: 6. The germline V gene has CDR1 SGHTA and CDR2 FQGNSA. Complete variable domain (other parts from reference TRBV7-2 and TRBJ2-7): GAGVSQSPSNKVTEKGKDVELRCDPISGHTALYWYRQSLGQGLEFLIYFQGNSAPDKSGLPSDRFSAERTGGSVSTLTIQRTQQEDSAVYLCASSIGQGPSYEQYFGPGTRLTVT.

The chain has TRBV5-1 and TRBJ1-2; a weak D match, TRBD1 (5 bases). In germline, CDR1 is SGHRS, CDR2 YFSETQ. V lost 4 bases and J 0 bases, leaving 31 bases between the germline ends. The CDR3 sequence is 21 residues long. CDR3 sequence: CASSRPDRIDRAFLANYGYTF. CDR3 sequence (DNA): TGCGCCAGCAGCAGGCCAGACAGAATCGATAGGGCCTTTCTAGCTAACTATGGCTACACCTTC.

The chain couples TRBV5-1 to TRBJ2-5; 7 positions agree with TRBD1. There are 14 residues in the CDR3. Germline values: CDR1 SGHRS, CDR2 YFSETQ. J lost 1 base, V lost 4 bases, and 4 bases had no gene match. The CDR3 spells CASSQTGAQETQYF. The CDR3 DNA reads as TGCGCCAGCAGCCAAACAGGGGCCCAAGAGACCCAGTACTTC.

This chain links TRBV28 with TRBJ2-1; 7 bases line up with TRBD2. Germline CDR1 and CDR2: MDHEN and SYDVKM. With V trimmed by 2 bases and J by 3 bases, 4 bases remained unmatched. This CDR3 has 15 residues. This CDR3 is CASSLTGGNYNEQFF. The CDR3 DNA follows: TGTGCCAGCAGTTTAACGGGAGGCAACTACAATGAGCAGTTCTTC. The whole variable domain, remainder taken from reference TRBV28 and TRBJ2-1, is DVKVTQSSRYLVKRTGEKVFLECVQDMDHENMFWYRQDPGLGLRLIYFSYDVKMKEKGDIPEGYSVSREKKERFSLILESASTNQTSMYLCASSLTGGNYNEQFFGPGTRLTVL.

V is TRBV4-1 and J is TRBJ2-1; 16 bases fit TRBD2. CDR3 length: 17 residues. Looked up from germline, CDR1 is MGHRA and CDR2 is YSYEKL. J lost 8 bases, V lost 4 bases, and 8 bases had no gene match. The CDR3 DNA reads TGCGCCAGCAGCCCCGGGACTAGCGGGGGGGCCACCGATGAGCAGTTCTTC. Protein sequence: CASSPGTSGGATDEQFF.

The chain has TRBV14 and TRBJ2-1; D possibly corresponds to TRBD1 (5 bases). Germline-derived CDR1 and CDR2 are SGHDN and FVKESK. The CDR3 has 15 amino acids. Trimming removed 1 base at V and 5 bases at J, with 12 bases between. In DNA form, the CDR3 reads TGTGCCAGCAGCCAAGGACAGCTAAGGGACAATGAGCAGTTCTTC. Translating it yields CASSQGQLRDNEQFF.

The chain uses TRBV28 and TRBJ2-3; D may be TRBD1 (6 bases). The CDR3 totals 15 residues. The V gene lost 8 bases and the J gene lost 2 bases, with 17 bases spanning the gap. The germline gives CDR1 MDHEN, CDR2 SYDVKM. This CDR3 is CASPPPQGFTDTQYF. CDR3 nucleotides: TGTGCCAGCCCCCCCCCTCAGGGGTTCACAGATACGCAGTATTTT.

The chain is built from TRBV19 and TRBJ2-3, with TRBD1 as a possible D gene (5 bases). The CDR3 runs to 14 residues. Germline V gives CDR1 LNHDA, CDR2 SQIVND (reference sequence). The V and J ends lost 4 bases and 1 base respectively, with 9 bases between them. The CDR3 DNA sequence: TGTGCCAGTAGTACCTCAGGGCGCACAGATACGCAGTATTTT. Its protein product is CASSTSGRTDTQYF. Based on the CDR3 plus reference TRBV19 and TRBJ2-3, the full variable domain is DGGITQSPKYLFRKEGQNVTLSCEQNLNHDAMYWYRQDPGQGLRLIYYSQIVNDFQKGDIAEGYSVSREKKESFPLTVTSAQKNPTAFYLCASSTSGRTDTQYFGPGTRLTVL.

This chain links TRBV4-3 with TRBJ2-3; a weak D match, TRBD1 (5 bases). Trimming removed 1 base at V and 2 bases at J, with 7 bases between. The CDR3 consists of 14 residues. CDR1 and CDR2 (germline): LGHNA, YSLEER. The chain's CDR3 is CASSQAGATDTQYF. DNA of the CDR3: TGCGCCAGCAGCCAAGCTGGGGCCACAGATACGCAGTATTTT.

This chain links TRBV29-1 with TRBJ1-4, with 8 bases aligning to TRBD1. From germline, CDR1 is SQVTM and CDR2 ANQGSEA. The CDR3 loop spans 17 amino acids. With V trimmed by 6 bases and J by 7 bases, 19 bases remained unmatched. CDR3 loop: CSVLDRVTGRYPEKLFF. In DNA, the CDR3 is TGCAGCGTGCTGGACAGGGTCACGGGAAGGTATCCTGAAAAACTGTTTTTT. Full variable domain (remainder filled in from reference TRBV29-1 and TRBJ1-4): SAVISQKPSRDICQRGTSLTIQCQVDSQVTMMFWYRQQPGQSLTLIATANQGSEATYESGFVIDKFPISRPNLTFSTLTVSNMSPEDSSIYLCSVLDRVTGRYPEKLFFGSGTQLSVL.

For the CDR3, the DNA is TGCGCCAGCAGCCCCCCAGGACGGGGGGCCCCTAGCACAGATACGCAGTATTTT. This codes for CASSPPGRGAPSTDTQYF. V and J are TRBV4-1 and TRBJ2-3; maybe TRBD2 (7 bases). Per germline, CDR1 MGHRA and CDR2 YSYEKL. The CDR3 totals 18 residues. V was pared by 4 bases and J by 0 bases, with 20 bases between.

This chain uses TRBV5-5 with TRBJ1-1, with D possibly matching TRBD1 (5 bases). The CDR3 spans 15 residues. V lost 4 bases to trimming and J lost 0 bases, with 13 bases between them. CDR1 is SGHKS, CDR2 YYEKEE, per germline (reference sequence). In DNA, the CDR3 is TGTGCCAGCAGCGGGACGGGGGGGATGAACACTGAAGCTTTCTTT. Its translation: CASSGTGGMNTEAFF.

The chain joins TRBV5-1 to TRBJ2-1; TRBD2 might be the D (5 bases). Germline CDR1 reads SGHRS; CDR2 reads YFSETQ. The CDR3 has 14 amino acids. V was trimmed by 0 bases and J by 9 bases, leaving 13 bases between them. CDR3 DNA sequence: TGCGCCAGCAGCTTGGAGGGCCACGGAGGTGAGCAGTTCTTC. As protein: CASSLEGHGGEQFF.

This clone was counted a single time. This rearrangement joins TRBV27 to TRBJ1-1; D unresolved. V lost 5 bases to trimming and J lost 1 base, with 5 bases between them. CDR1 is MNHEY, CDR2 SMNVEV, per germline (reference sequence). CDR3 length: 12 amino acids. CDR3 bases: TGTGCCAGCAGTGGGAGGAACACTGAAGCTTTCTTT. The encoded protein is CASSGRNTEAFF.

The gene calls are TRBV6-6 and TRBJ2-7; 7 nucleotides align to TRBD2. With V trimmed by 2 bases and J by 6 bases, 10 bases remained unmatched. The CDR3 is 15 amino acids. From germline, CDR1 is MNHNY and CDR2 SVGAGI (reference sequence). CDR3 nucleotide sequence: TGTGCCAGCAGTTACCATCAGACTAGCTCTAGCGAGCAGTACTTC. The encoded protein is CASSYHQTSSSEQYF.